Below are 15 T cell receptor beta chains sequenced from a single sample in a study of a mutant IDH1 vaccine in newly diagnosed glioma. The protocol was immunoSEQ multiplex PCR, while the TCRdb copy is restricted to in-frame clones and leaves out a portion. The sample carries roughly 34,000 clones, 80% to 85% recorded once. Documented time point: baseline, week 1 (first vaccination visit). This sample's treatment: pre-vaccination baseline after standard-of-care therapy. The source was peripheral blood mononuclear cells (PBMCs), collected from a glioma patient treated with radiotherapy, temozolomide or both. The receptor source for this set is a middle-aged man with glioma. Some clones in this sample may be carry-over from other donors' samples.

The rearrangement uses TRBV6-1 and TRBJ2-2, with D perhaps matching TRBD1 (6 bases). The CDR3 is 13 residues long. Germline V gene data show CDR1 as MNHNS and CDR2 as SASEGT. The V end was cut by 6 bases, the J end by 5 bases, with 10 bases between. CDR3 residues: CASRPTGTGELFF. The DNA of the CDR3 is TGTGCCAGCAGGCCGACAGGAACCGGGGAGCTGTTTTTT.

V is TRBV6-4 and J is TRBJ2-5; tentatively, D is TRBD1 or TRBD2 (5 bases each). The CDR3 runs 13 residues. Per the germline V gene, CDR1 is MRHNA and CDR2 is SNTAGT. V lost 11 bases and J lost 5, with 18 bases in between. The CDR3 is CAPTRGMGETQYF. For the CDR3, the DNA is TGTGCCCCAACGAGGGGAATGGGGGAGACCCAGTACTTC.

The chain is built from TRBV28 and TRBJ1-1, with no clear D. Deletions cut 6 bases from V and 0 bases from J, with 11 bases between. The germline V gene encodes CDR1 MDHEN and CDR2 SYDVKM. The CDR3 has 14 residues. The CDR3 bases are TGTGCCAGCAGATTTGACACCGTGAACACTGAAGCTTTCTTT. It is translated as CASRFDTVNTEAFF.

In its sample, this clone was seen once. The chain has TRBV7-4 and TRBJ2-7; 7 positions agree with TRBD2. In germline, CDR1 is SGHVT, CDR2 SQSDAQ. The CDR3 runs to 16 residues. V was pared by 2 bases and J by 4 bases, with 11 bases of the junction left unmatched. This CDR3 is CASSLNWDAGDYEQYF. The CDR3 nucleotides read TGTGCCAGCAGCTTAAACTGGGACGCGGGGGATTACGAGCAGTACTTC.

CDR3 coding DNA: TGTGCCAGCAGCGTCCTTAGCGAAAAGAACACCGGGGAGCTGTTTTTT. It yields the protein CASSVLSEKNTGELFF. The gene calls are TRBV9 and TRBJ2-2; weak D call: TRBD2 (5 bases). CDR3 length: 16 amino acids. V lost 2 bases and J 1 base, leaving 12 bases between the germline ends. Germline CDR1 SGDLS, CDR2 YYNGEE.

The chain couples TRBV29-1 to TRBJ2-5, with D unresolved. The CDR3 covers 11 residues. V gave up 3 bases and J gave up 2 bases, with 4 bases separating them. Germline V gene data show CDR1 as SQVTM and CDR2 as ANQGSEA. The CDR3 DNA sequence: TGCAGCGTTGATCCTCAAGAGACCCAGTACTTC. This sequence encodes CSVDPQETQYF.

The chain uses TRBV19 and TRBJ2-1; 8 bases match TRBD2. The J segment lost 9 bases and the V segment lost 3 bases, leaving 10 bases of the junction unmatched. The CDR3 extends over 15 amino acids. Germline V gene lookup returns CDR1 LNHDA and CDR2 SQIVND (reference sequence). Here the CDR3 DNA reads TGTGCCAGTAGTATTACCAGCGGGAGATATGCTGAGCAGTTCTTC. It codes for CASSITSGRYAEQFF.

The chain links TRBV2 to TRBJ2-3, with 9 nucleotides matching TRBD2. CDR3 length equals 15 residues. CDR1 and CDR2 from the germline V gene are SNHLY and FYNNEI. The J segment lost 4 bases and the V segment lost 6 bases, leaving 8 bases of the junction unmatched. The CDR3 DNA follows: TGTGCCAGCAGGCTGTATAAGCGGGGGGCAGATACGCAGTATTTT. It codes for CASRLYKRGADTQYF. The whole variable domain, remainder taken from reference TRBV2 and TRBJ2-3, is EPEVTQTPSHQVTQMGQEVILRCVPISNHLYFYWYRQILGQKVEFLVSFYNNEISEKSEIFDDQFSVERPDGSNFTLKIRSTKLEDSAMYFCASRLYKRGADTQYFGPGTRLTVL.

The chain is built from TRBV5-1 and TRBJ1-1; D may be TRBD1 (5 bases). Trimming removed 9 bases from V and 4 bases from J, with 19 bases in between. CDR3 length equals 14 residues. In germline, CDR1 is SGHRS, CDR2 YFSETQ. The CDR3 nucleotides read TGCGCCACCCGCATTGGGGGGGAGGGCACTGAAGCTTTCTTT. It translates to CATRIGGEGTEAFF. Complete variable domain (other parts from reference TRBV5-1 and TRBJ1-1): KAGVTQTPRYLIKTRGQQVTLSCSPISGHRSVSWYQQTPGQGLQFLFEYFSETQRNKGNFPGRFSGRQFSNSRSEMNVSTLELGDSALYLCATRIGGEGTEAFFGQGTRLTVV.

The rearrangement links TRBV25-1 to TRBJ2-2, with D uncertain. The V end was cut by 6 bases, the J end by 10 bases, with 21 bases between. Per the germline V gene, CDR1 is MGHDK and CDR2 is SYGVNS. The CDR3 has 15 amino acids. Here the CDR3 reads CASSTDRWLRSELFF. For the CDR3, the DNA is TGTGCCAGCAGCACCGATAGGTGGCTTAGGTCGGAGCTGTTTTTT.

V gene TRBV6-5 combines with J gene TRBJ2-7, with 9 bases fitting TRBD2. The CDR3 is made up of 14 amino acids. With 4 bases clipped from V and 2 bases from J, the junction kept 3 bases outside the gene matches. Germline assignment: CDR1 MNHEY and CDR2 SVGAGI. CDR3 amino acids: CASSLSGGTYEQYF. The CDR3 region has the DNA TGTGCCAGCAGTTTAAGCGGGGGGACCTACGAGCAGTACTTC.

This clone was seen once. The CDR3 is CASSLGTGLINEQFF. The DNA of the CDR3 is TGTGCCAGCAGCCTGGGGACAGGGTTGATCAATGAGCAGTTCTTC. This chain uses TRBV5-5 with TRBJ2-1, with TRBD1 matching 9 bases. The junction had 8 bases not matched to a gene; V was cut back by 4 bases and J by 6 bases. CDR3 length: 15 residues. Germline loops: CDR1 SGHKS, CDR2 YYEKEE (reference sequence).

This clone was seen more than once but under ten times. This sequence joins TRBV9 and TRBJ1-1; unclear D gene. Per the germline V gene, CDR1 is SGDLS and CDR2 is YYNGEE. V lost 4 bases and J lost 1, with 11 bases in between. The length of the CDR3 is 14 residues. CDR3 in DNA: TGTGCCAGCAGCCCTCAAGGAGGGAACACTGAAGCTTTCTTT. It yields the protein CASSPQGGNTEAFF.

The CDR3 here is CASSDPTGSATGELFF. CDR3 coding DNA: TGTGCCAGCAGTGACCCGACAGGATCCGCGACCGGGGAGCTGTTTTTT. The gene calls are TRBV2 and TRBJ2-2; D possibly corresponds to TRBD1 (6 bases). Per germline, CDR1 SNHLY and CDR2 FYNNEI. The CDR3 length is 16 residues. Trimming pared 3 bases from V and 5 bases from J, leaving 16 bases between.

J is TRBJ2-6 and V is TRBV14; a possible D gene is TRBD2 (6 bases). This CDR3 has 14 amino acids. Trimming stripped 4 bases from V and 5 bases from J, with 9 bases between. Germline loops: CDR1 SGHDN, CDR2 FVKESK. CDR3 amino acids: CASSPGLRANVLTF. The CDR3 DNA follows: TGTGCCAGCAGCCCGGGACTCCGGGCCAACGTCCTGACTTTC.